This T cell receptor beta chain was profiled in a study of neurological immune-mediated disorders (dated by TCRdb to between 2018 and 2021). Broadly, across the study: Among the approximately 34 multiple sclerosis patients, relapsing-remitting MS accounted for approximately 31 and secondary progressive MS accounted for 3. Alongside PBMC samples, the set of more than 85 TCR-beta libraries contained longitudinal samples, technical triplicates, and paired CD4+ and CD8+ T-cell subsets that had been sorted. Peripheral blood TCR-beta repertoires from patients with HTLV-I-associated myelopathy (HAM/TSP), patients with multiple sclerosis, and healthy controls were compared in the study using UMI-based sequencing. Of the roughly 70 subjects in the cohort, some 15 were HAM/TSP patients, about 34 were multiple sclerosis patients, and around 20 were healthy controls.

What the work shows at the level of the full study, not this receptor alone: The highest TCR clonal expansion was observed in HAM/TSP patients, whereas the lowest was observed in MS patients, even when compared with healthy controls. No identical CDR3 amino acid sequences were found to be shared among expanded clones across subjects, suggesting that TCR-beta repertoires were private in all groups. No association of the MS cluster with clinical or MRI features was observed, and the need for larger cohorts was stated by the authors. In phylogenetic analysis, the repertoires of 18 of 34 MS patients grouped into a cluster of related CDR3 sequences, which suggests a possible signature at the repertoire level.

For the unsorted PBMC libraries, 2 million PBMCs were stored in RNAlater at -80 degrees C until RNA extraction and were used to generate the libraries. The multiple sclerosis patients were enrolled in a US clinical protocol that evaluated disease progression with magnetic resonance imaging. Peripheral blood underwent Ficoll-Hypaque density gradient centrifugation to isolate PBMCs, which were then cryopreserved in liquid nitrogen. The trim is 4 bases for V and 0 bases for J, with a gap of 13 bases between the germline ends. Inclusive of the bounding cysteine and phenylalanine, the CDR3 is 14 residues long. Just CDR3 DNA is preserved here, 42 bases in frame from base 1. CDR1 DFQATT and CDR2 SNEGSKA are derived from the germline V gene (reference sequence). This clonotype was counted ten times or more. Its specific antigen is unknown. It has no much larger one-base neighbor in the sample; base qualities were not kept.

cDNA was synthesized by template-switch 5'RACE using a primer with a 10-nucleotide random unique molecular identifier that tagged each TCR transcript. Over 170 million TCR-beta sequences, covering 15-18 subjects, were produced in each sequencing run. The RNeasy kit was used to extract total RNA. The KAPA Real-time Library Amplification kit was used to amplify TCR-beta VDJ regions with primers targeting the TCR constant region and the 5'RACE anchor. A first PCR added sample indexes and Illumina adaptors, after which a second PCR increased the library yield. The roughly 650 bp TCR product was size-selected on a 2% E-gel SizeSelection system after Ampure bead purification. Before pooling, library quality was checked on a Bioanalyzer, concentration was measured with Qubit, and libraries were quantified with the Kapa Library Quantification kit. An Illumina HiSeq 2500 was used to sequence the libraries paired-end at 2 x 150 bp. To increase sequence diversity, about 25-30% phiX was spiked into each library pool. The published analysis was carried out like this. The UMI-based MiGEC pipeline processed quality-filtered reads and removed over 85% of raw TCR sequences during error correction. IMGT germline references were used for alignment of VDJ genes, and clonotypes were defined by a unique CDR3 amino acid sequence together with V-J genes. VDJtools evaluated clonal expansion, Shannon diversity and CDR3 relatedness (CalcPairwiseDistances, ClusterSamples); CLCbio workbench built phylogenetic trees. Expanded clones were defined as having at least 8 unique UMIs, based on coefficient-of-variation modelling across technical triplicates. TCRdb trimmed public reads at Q25 via fastp, called clones via MiXCR and kept in-frame beta chains. Each entry merges the rows of one CDR3 protein and shows their most common DNA and genes. These V and J calls derive from TCRdb rather than the authors' analysis. For this sample there are fewer than 60,000 distinct CDR3 sequences; about 3.8% appear just once. The ten largest make up roughly 7.1% of the sample.

The sequence joins TRBV20-1 to TRBJ2-7; no D gene call is confident. The clonotype was recovered from a man in his sixties with multiple sclerosis. Material for sequencing was PBMCs. CDR3 loop: CSAIDGRISYEQYF. In nucleotide form, the sequence is TGCAGTGCTATAGACGGTAGGATCTCCTACGAGCAGTACTTC.